The clone carrying this T cell receptor (beta chain) was recorded many times. Sample time point: sample taken at primary tumor resection. In each case, whole RNA from tumor, nontumor lung or frozen PBMC was sequenced unsorted. MiXCR, applied by TCRdb to the 5' RACE reads, yields one record per CDR3 protein. The sample yields 40,000 to 45,000 distinct CDR3 sequences, approximately 7% seen once. These data come from a study of spatial heterogeneity in lung cancer. V lost 4 bases and J 2 bases, leaving 14 bases between the germline ends. The length of the CDR3 is 15 residues. Germline V gene sequence: CDR1 SGHTA, CDR2 FQGNSA.

The starting material was PBMCs, obtained at surgery. The J gene is TRBJ1-1, the V gene TRBV7-2; perhaps TRBD1 as D (6 bases). This clonotype was obtained from a female donor with early-stage non-small cell lung cancer. CDR3 region: CASSSLQGGNTEAFF. CDR3 bases: TGTGCCAGCAGCTCCCTTCAAGGGGGAAACACTGAAGCTTTCTTT.